The 28 T cell receptor beta chains in this list originate from one sample, sequenced in a study of tumor-infiltrating lymphocytes in primary liver carcinoma. Total RNA (approximately 500 ng) served as template for TCR beta cDNA synthesis primed by a constant-region primer. Slightly modified ARM-PCR served as the procedure for the TCR beta libraries. These libraries came from three rounds of nested multiplex PCR. Investigators reported that the first two PCR rounds, at 10 cycles each, used TRBV1-TRBV30 forward primers with a C-beta reverse primer. Via MiXCR, TCRdb re-called the multiplex PCR reads, giving one row per CDR3 protein. Here the sample spans fewer than 350,000 distinct CDR3 sequences, about 61% being singletons. For blood RNA, unsorted whole blood served as the source, and germline DNA was extracted too. The sample was peripheral blood. The receptors originated from a middle-aged man with primary liver carcinoma and hepatitis B virus infection.

This clonotype was seen a few times. This chain joins TRBV19 and TRBJ1-5, with TRBD1 matching 8 bases. Per germline, CDR1 LNHDA and CDR2 SQIVND (reference sequence). The CDR3 length is 15 residues. The V and J ends lost 3 bases and 7 bases, in that order; junction bases with no gene match: 8. The CDR3 region is CASSIQGAGGQPQHF. The CDR3, as DNA: TGTGCCAGTAGTATTCAGGGGGCAGGAGGACAGCCCCAGCATTTT. Supplemented by reference TRBV19 and TRBJ1-5, the full variable domain reads DGGITQSPKYLFRKEGQNVTLSCEQNLNHDAMYWYRQDPGQGLRLIYYSQIVNDFQKGDIAEGYSVSREKKESFPLTVTSAQKNPTAFYLCASSIQGAGGQPQHFGDGTRLSIL.

This clonotype showed up just once. The CDR3 end shows no conserved phenylalanine or tryptophan, and so a read error is likely. The J gene is TRBJ1-2, the V gene TRBV29-1; D is possibly TRBD1 (6 bases). Germline-derived CDR1 and CDR2 are SQVTM and ANQGSEA. This CDR3 has 12 residues. The chain's CDR3 is CNVQGYGYGYTS. The CDR3 DNA is TGCAACGTACAGGGTTATGGCTATGGCTACACCTCC.

The V call is TRBV11-1, the J call TRBJ2-5; D ambiguous. V was cut by 3 bases and J by 12 bases, with 14 bases left in between. Germline CDR1 and CDR2: SGHAT and FQDESV (reference sequence). The CDR3 sequence is 12 residues long. The CDR3 DNA reads as TGTGCCAGCAGCTTTGACCGTGAGCCCAAGTACTTC. Translation gives CASSFDREPKYF.

Details on this clonotype: A clone one base away is much larger, so this may be a read error. The CDR3 here is CASSDSGLVGNEQFF. The DNA for the CDR3 is TGTGCCAGCAGTGATTCTGGACTAGTGGGAAATGAGCAGTTCTTC. This rearrangement joins TRBV6-1 to TRBJ2-1; 7 positions agree with TRBD2. Germline trimming cut 3 bases from V and 7 bases from J; bases unmatched to any gene: 9. The CDR3 is made up of 15 amino acids. CDR1 and CDR2 (germline): MNHNS, SASEGT.

As regards this clonotype: Lacking the conserved final phenylalanine or tryptophan, this CDR3 likely reflects a read error. V gene TRBV5-1 combines with J gene TRBJ2-5; maybe TRBD1 (6 bases). Germline loops: CDR1 SGHRS, CDR2 YFSETQ. The length of the CDR3 is 16 residues. In DNA, the CDR3 is TGCGCCAGTAGCTTGGGCATAACAGGGCCCCAAGAGACCCAGTACCTC. Translated: CASSLGITGPQETQYL.

Concerning this clonotype itself: The junction and the germline gene differ at one end; a read error may be behind it. The chain couples TRBV29-1 to TRBJ2-3; 8 bases align to TRBD1. The CDR3 is made up of 14 amino acids. Germline V lookup: CDR1 SQVTM, CDR2 ANQGSEA. This CDR3 is CNAGGTGSTHTHYF. DNA for the CDR3: TGCAACGCCGGAGGGACAGGTAGCACACATACGCACTATTTT.

The chain joins TRBV19 to TRBJ2-2; weak D call: TRBD1 (5 bases). Trimming took 8 bases from V and 4 from J, leaving 20 bases between them. The CDR3 has 16 amino acids. From germline, CDR1 is LNHDA and CDR2 SQIVND (reference sequence). DNA for the CDR3: TGTGCCAGTTCTGATTTTCAGGGAATGAGCACCGGGGAGCTGTTTTTT. It yields the protein CASSDFQGMSTGELFF.

V and J are TRBV12-3 or TRBV12-4 and TRBJ2-7; perhaps TRBD2 as D (5 bases). The CDR3 has 12 residues. V gave up 4 bases and J gave up 5 bases, with 9 bases separating them. CDR3 protein: CASSYYGDEQYV. The CDR3 bases are TGTGCCAGCAGTTACTACGGGGACGAGCAGTACGTC.

The rearrangement links TRBV28 to TRBJ1-1; TRBD1 agrees at 7 bases. The CDR3 has 14 residues. Germline-derived CDR1 and CDR2 are MDHEN and SYDVKM. The junction had 8 bases not matched to a gene; V was cut back by 5 bases and J by 5 bases. Here the CDR3 DNA reads TGTGCCAGCAGTCACCAAGAACAGGGGACTGAAGCTTTCTTT. It yields the protein CASSHQEQGTEAFF.

As concerns this clonotype: The germline gene is not matched at one end of the junction; a read error may be the cause. The V and J genes are TRBV11-2 and TRBJ2-3; D unresolved. The CDR3 is made up of 15 amino acids. The V gene's germline CDR1 is SGHAT and CDR2 FQNNGV. The CDR3 region has the DNA TGTGCCAGCAGTTTAACGTCTAATCGCGCAGATACGCAGTTTTTT. Protein product: CASSLTSNRADTQFF.

On this clonotype: One junction end does not reproduce the germline sequence, and a read error may be involved. The V and J genes are TRBV6-6 and TRBJ2-2, with D perhaps assigned TRBD1 or TRBD2 (5 bases each). The length of the CDR3 is 14 residues. CDR1 and CDR2 (germline): MNHNY, SVGAGI (reference sequence). The CDR3: CASRDQGNTGEPFF. The CDR3 coding sequence is TGTGCCAGCAGGGATCAGGGAAACACCGGGGAGCCGTTTTTT.

This clonotype has at least ten counts. The chain is built from TRBV5-6 and TRBJ2-3, with D tentatively TRBD2 (5 bases). The CDR3 covers 14 residues. CDR1 is SGHDT and CDR2 is YYEEEE in the germline V gene. The V end was cut by 3 bases, the J end by 1 base, with 9 bases between. The CDR3 sequence: CASSSLGGTDTQYF. The CDR3 DNA reads as TGTGCCAGCAGCTCTCTCGGGGGCACAGATACGCAGTATTTT.

This clonotype was seen once. The junction shows a germline mismatch at one end, possibly a read error. V gene TRBV10-3 combines with J gene TRBJ2-3, with D unclear. CDR3 length: 13 amino acids. The V gene's germline CDR1 is ENHRY and CDR2 SYGVKD. CDR3 DNA sequence: TGTGTCATCAGTGAGCCCAACACAGATACGCAGTATTTT. Translated, it gives CVISEPNTDTQYF.

The chain couples TRBV6-5 to TRBJ2-1, with a weak D call TRBD2 (7 bases). Germline-derived CDR1 and CDR2 are MNHEY and SVGAGI. V lost 2 bases and J 6 bases, leaving 17 bases between the germline ends. The CDR3 totals 16 residues. The CDR3 sequence is CASSYGGGRGGNEQFF. The CDR3 region has the DNA TGTGCCAGCAGTTACGGTGGCGGGAGAGGGGGCAATGAGCAGTTCTTC.

With regard to this clonotype: This clone may be a read error of a much larger clone one base away. The chain uses TRBV4-1 and TRBJ2-7, with 8 bases identical to TRBD1. Trimming removed 4 bases from V and 3 bases from J; junction bases left unmatched: 8. From germline, CDR1 is MGHRA and CDR2 YSYEKL. This CDR3 comprises 15 residues. The CDR3 region is CASSRAATGVYEQYF. The CDR3 DNA reads TGCGCCAGCAGCCGAGCGGCGACAGGGGTCTACGAGCAGTACTTC.

Turning to this clonotype: A junction boundary mismatches the germline segment, possibly from a read error. The chain recombines TRBV11-3 with TRBJ2-2, with D tentatively TRBD1 or TRBD2 (5 bases each). This CDR3 comprises 13 residues. Germline V CDR1 and CDR2: SGHNT, YENEEA. For the CDR3, the DNA is TGTGCCAACAGCGTAGCAGGGTCCGGGGAGTTGTTTTTT. This codes for CANSVAGSGELFF.

On this clonotype: One end of the junction does not line up with germline, which may come from a read error. The rearrangement links TRBV6-5 to TRBJ2-2; TRBD2 is a possible D gene (7 bases). Looked up from germline, CDR1 is MNHEY and CDR2 is SVGAGI. This CDR3 has 15 residues. CDR3 in DNA: TGTGCCACCAGTGGGACTACGACAGGCACCGGGGAGCTGTTTTTT. It translates to CATSGTTTGTGELFF.

Worth noting for this clonotype: This may be a read error, as it is one base from a much larger clone. The genes are TRBV10-3 and TRBJ2-7; 12 bases are a match to TRBD2. The CDR3 sequence is 15 residues long. CDR1 is ENHRY, CDR2 SYGVKD, per germline. V dropped 6 bases and J dropped 4; count of bases not matched to a gene: 7. CDR3 bases: TGTGCCATCAGAGGGACTAGCGGGCGACTTTACGAGCAGTACTTC. Encoded protein: CAIRGTSGRLYEQYF.

This clonotype was observed at least ten times. The chain links TRBV12-3 or TRBV12-4 to TRBJ2-6, with TRBD1 identical over 9 bases. With 6 bases clipped from V and 0 bases from J, the junction kept 3 bases outside the gene matches. The CDR3 covers 16 residues. CDR3 nucleotides: TGTGCCAGCAGGGCGACAGGGGGCTCTGGGGCCAACGTCCTGACTTTC. Protein sequence: CASRATGGSGANVLTF.

Comment on this clonotype: An end of the junction differs from the germline gene, which may be a read error. J is TRBJ2-7 and V is TRBV11-2; D remains ambiguous. Germline CDR1 SGHAT, CDR2 FQNNGV. This CDR3 spans 15 amino acids. The DNA of the CDR3 is TGTGCCAGCAGCTTAGTCCCGTACACCTCCTACGAGCGGTACTTC. Encoded protein: CASSLVPYTSYERYF.

As concerns this clonotype: A much larger clone lies a single base off, so this may be a read error. This sequence joins TRBV6-2 or TRBV6-3 and TRBJ2-1, with D unresolved. The CDR3 consists of 15 residues. Germline loops: CDR1 MNHEY, CDR2 SVGEGT. Trimming shortened V by 9 bases and J by 3 bases, and 18 bases separated the two germline ends. CDR3 region: CARAPADSRYNEQFF. In DNA form, the CDR3 reads TGTGCCAGGGCTCCCGCAGACTCTCGCTACAATGAGCAGTTCTTC.

For this clonotype: A junction boundary mismatches the germline segment, possibly from a read error. The CDR3: CTSSYQGSSYNEQFF. The CDR3, as DNA: TGCACCAGCAGTTACCAGGGGAGCTCCTACAATGAGCAGTTCTTC. V gene TRBV4-3 combines with J gene TRBJ2-1; tentatively, D is TRBD1 (6 bases). This CDR3 contains 15 residues. Germline loops: CDR1 LGHNA, CDR2 YSLEER.

Worth noting for this clonotype: This CDR3 is missing its conserved last phenylalanine or tryptophan, likely due to a read error. The DNA is left out, because the CDR3 cannot be placed on it with certainty; the CDR3 is given as TCRdb lists it. The chain employs TRBV11-2 and TRBJ2-1; TRBD2, as called in the table, went unchecked against the DNA. Germline CDR1 SGHAT, CDR2 FQNNGV. Ends included, the CDR3 has 14 residues. CDR3 in amino acids: CASSFLGLAREQSL.

For this clonotype: A read error is likely, as this CDR3 ends without the conserved phenylalanine or tryptophan. This chain connects TRBV4-2 to TRBJ2-2, with D perhaps matching TRBD1 (6 bases). Germline loops: CDR1 LGHNA, CDR2 YNFKEQ. The CDR3 extends over 15 amino acids. CDR3 residues: CASSQVRGYTGELFS. CDR3 in DNA: TGCGCCAGCAGCCAAGTGAGGGGGTACACCGGGGAGCTGTTTTCT.

Details on this clonotype: A read error is possible here, since a much larger clone lies one base away. The V and J genes are TRBV6-2 or TRBV6-3 and TRBJ2-4; a possible D gene is TRBD2 (5 bases). Germline assignment: CDR1 MNHEY and CDR2 SVGEGT. There are 15 residues in the CDR3. DNA of the CDR3: TGTGCCAGCAGCCTCAGCGGAGTGGCCAAAAACATTCGGTACTTC. Translating gives CASSLSGVAKNIRYF.

A word on this clonotype: This may be a read error: a much more frequent sequence differs by one nucleotide. This chain links TRBV5-4 with TRBJ2-1; D not resolved. Germline V gene data show CDR1 as SGHNT and CDR2 as YYREEE (reference sequence). The CDR3 runs to 12 residues. The CDR3 loop reads CVSSSRVGEQFF. The CDR3, as DNA: TGTGTCAGCAGCTCACGCGTTGGGGAGCAGTTCTTC. Full variable domain (outside the CDR3, taken from reference TRBV5-4 and TRBJ2-1): ETGVTQSPTHLIKTRGQQVTLRCSSQSGHNTVSWYQQALGQGPQFIFQYYREEENGRGNFPPRFSGLQFPNYSSELNVNALELDDSALYLCVSSSRVGEQFFGPGTRLTVL.

The chain uses TRBV10-3 and TRBJ2-1; tentative D call: TRBD2 (6 bases). Germline CDR1 and CDR2: ENHRY and SYGVKD. The CDR3 is made up of 14 amino acids. V gave up 4 bases and J gave up 7 bases, with 14 bases separating them. CDR3 in amino acids: CAISVSSGGNEQFF. In nucleotides, the CDR3 is TGTGCCATCAGTGTATCTAGTGGGGGGAATGAGCAGTTCTTC.

V is TRBV4-1 and J is TRBJ2-5; 7 nucleotides align to TRBD2. V was clipped by 4 bases and J by 3 bases; unmatched bases: 8. Germline loops: CDR1 MGHRA, CDR2 YSYEKL. This CDR3 contains 15 residues. CDR3 residues: CASSRRGLVEETQYF. The DNA of the CDR3 is TGCGCCAGCAGCCGCCGAGGACTAGTGGAAGAGACCCAGTACTTC.